This T cell receptor beta chain was found in a study of read filtering for tumor transcriptome and immune sequencing. About the study: By R-ISS, stages I, II and III held approximately 8, 16 and 7 patients. TCR-mapped reads were about 3.5 to 11 million with IR-seq versus roughly 80 to 1,300 with RNA-seq. Study findings and constraints: IR-seq captured clonotypes deeper and more reliably than RNA-seq. The CD138-negative fraction was mixed bone marrow immune cells, not pure T cells.

The library was built from around 380 ng RNA with molecular barcoded adaptors for alpha/delta and beta/gamma chains. MiXCR was run by TCRdb on the reads, yielding one entry per CDR3 protein. Here the sample spans 50,000 or so distinct CDR3 sequences, roughly 20% being singletons. As regards this clonotype: Its matching antigen is unknown.

Germline CDR1 and CDR2: LNHDA and SQIVND (reference sequence). The CDR3 has 14 amino acids. The V end lost 7 bases, the J end lost 4 bases, and 13 bases lay between the germline ends. The source material was a population of CD138-negative cells sorted from bone marrow. V usage is TRBV19 and J usage is TRBJ2-2; tentative D call: TRBD1 (5 bases). This receptor was obtained from a donor aged 40 or over with multiple myeloma. The CDR3 is CASNLQGATGELFF. The CDR3 DNA reads as TGTGCCAGTAATCTTCAGGGTGCCACCGGGGAGCTGTTTTTT.